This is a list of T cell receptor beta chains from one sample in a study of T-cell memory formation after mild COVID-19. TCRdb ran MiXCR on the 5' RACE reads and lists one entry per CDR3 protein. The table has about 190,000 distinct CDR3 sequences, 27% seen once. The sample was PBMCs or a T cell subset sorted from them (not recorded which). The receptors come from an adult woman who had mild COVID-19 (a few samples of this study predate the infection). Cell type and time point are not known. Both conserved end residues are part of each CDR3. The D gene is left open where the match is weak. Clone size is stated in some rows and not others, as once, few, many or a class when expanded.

CDR3aa: CASSSGHNYGYTF
CDR3nt: TGCGCCAGCAGCTCGGGACATAACTATGGCTACACCTTC
len: 13
v_gene: TRBV5-1
abundance: -
j_gene: TRBJ1-2
d_gene: -

CDR3aa: CATSLGRESSDTQYF
CDR3nt: TGTGCCACCTCTCTGGGGAGGGAAAGCTCAGATACGCAGTATTTT
len: 15
v_gene: TRBV24-1
abundance: -
j_gene: TRBJ2-3
d_gene: TRBD2

CDR3aa: CSARPLTTDTQYF
CDR3nt: TGCAGCGCCCGGCCCCTCACCACAGATACGCAGTATTTT
len: 13
v_gene: TRBV29-1
abundance: -
j_gene: TRBJ2-3
d_gene: -

CDR3aa: CASSPGQKQYF
CDR3nt: TGTGCCAGCAGCCCGGGACAGAAACAGTACTTC
len: 11
v_gene: TRBV25-1
abundance: few
j_gene: TRBJ2-7
d_gene: TRBD1

CDR3aa: CAISEWTGGGYTF
CDR3nt: TGTGCCATCAGTGAATGGACAGGGGGCGGCTACACCTTC
len: 13
v_gene: TRBV10-3
abundance: -
j_gene: TRBJ1-2
d_gene: TRBD1

CDR3aa: CATSEPPGRGTGELFF
CDR3nt: TGTGCCACCAGTGAGCCCCCGGGGCGCGGTACCGGGGAGCTGTTTTTT
len: 16
v_gene: TRBV24-1
abundance: -
j_gene: TRBJ2-2
d_gene: -

CDR3aa: CASSLGRTLLGEKLFF
CDR3nt: TGTGCCAGCAGTCTCGGACGGACCCTCCTAGGTGAAAAACTGTTTTTT
len: 16
v_gene: TRBV13
abundance: -
j_gene: TRBJ1-4
d_gene: -

CDR3aa: CASSHLRGAGETQYF
CDR3nt: TGTGCCAGCAGCCATTTACGGGGGGCGGGTGAGACCCAGTACTTC
len: 15
v_gene: TRBV3-1
abundance: few
j_gene: TRBJ2-5
d_gene: -

CDR3aa: CASSQEGAGIHEQYF
CDR3nt: TGCGCCAGCAGCCAAGAGGGTGCGGGTATCCACGAGCAGTACTTC
len: 15
v_gene: TRBV4-3
abundance: -
j_gene: TRBJ2-7
d_gene: -

CDR3aa: CATSDSGGGGEQYF
CDR3nt: TGTGCCACCAGTGATTCGGGCGGGGGCGGCGAGCAGTACTTC
len: 14
v_gene: TRBV24-1
abundance: few
j_gene: TRBJ2-7
d_gene: -

CDR3aa: CASSSDPSGGETQYF
CDR3nt: TGTGCCAGCAGCTCCGATCCTAGCGGGGGGGAGACCCAGTACTTC
len: 15
v_gene: TRBV7-3
abundance: -
j_gene: TRBJ2-5
d_gene: TRBD2

CDR3aa: CAWSLGPGTEAFF
CDR3nt: TGTGCCTGGAGTTTGGGTCCGGGCACTGAAGCTTTCTTT
len: 13
v_gene: TRBV30
abundance: -
j_gene: TRBJ1-1
d_gene: -

CDR3aa: CSARASGRGTGELFF
CDR3nt: TGCAGTGCTAGGGCCAGCGGGAGAGGGACCGGGGAGCTGTTTTTT
len: 15
v_gene: TRBV20-1
abundance: many
j_gene: TRBJ2-2
d_gene: TRBD2

CDR3aa: CASSYVGGGNTEAFF
CDR3nt: TGTGCCAGCAGTTACGTCGGGGGAGGGAACACTGAAGCTTTCTTT
len: 15
v_gene: TRBV6-6
abundance: few
j_gene: TRBJ1-1
d_gene: -

CDR3aa: CASSESRGTDTQYF
CDR3nt: TGTGCCAGCAGTGAATCTAGGGGCACAGATACGCAGTATTTT
len: 14
v_gene: TRBV25-1
abundance: many
j_gene: TRBJ2-3
d_gene: -

CDR3aa: CASSLAPTSTDTQYF
CDR3nt: TGTGCCAGCAGCTTAGCCCCTACCAGCACAGATACGCAGTATTTT
len: 15
v_gene: TRBV7-6
abundance: few
j_gene: TRBJ2-3
d_gene: -

CDR3aa: CASSQLTDTQYF
CDR3nt: TGTGCCAGCAGTCAGCTGACAGATACGCAGTATTTT
len: 12
v_gene: TRBV7-3
abundance: -
j_gene: TRBJ2-3
d_gene: -

CDR3aa: CASSGPSRRSSDTQYF
CDR3nt: TGTGCCAGCAGTGGCCCTAGCAGGAGATCGTCAGATACGCAGTATTTT
len: 16
v_gene: TRBV25-1
abundance: few
j_gene: TRBJ2-3
d_gene: -

CDR3aa: CASSSPLAGAFYEQYF
CDR3nt: TGTGCCAGCAGCTCCCCTCTAGCGGGAGCGTTCTACGAGCAGTACTTC
len: 16
v_gene: TRBV7-9
abundance: -
j_gene: TRBJ2-7
d_gene: TRBD2

CDR3aa: CASSSETSYEQYF
CDR3nt: TGTGCCAGCAGCTCCGAGACTAGCTACGAGCAGTACTTC
len: 13
v_gene: TRBV7-9
abundance: -
j_gene: TRBJ2-7
d_gene: -

CDR3aa: CASSLVPSGSFQETQYF
CDR3nt: TGTGCCAGCAGCTTAGTGCCTAGCGGGAGTTTCCAAGAGACCCAGTACTTC
len: 17
v_gene: TRBV7-9
abundance: -
j_gene: TRBJ2-5
d_gene: TRBD2

CDR3aa: CSARGGGRATDTQYF
CDR3nt: TGCAGTGCTAGAGGCGGAGGTAGGGCCACAGATACGCAGTATTTT
len: 15
v_gene: TRBV20-1
abundance: -
j_gene: TRBJ2-3
d_gene: -

CDR3aa: CSALYAGDRENQPQHF
CDR3nt: TGCAGTGCCCTCTACGCTGGGGACAGGGAAAATCAGCCCCAGCATTTT
len: 16
v_gene: TRBV20-1
abundance: medium-sized
j_gene: TRBJ1-5
d_gene: TRBD1

CDR3aa: CASSANSLQETQYF
CDR3nt: TGTGCCAGCAGTGCCAACAGCCTCCAAGAGACCCAGTACTTC
len: 14
v_gene: TRBV2
abundance: few
j_gene: TRBJ2-5
d_gene: -

CDR3aa: CAWDVRVYEQYF
CDR3nt: TGTGCCTGGGATGTAAGGGTCTACGAGCAGTACTTC
len: 12
v_gene: TRBV30
abundance: few
j_gene: TRBJ2-7
d_gene: -

CDR3aa: CSVVAGGNTEAFF
CDR3nt: TGCAGCGTTGTGGCGGGCGGGAACACTGAAGCTTTCTTT
len: 13
v_gene: TRBV29-1
abundance: -
j_gene: TRBJ1-1
d_gene: -

CDR3aa: CASSPQSGEKLFF
CDR3nt: TGTGCCAGCTCACCACAGAGCGGTGAAAAACTGTTTTTT
len: 13
v_gene: TRBV18
abundance: few
j_gene: TRBJ1-4
d_gene: -

CDR3aa: CASSSAGQSMNTEAFF
CDR3nt: TGTGCCAGCAGTTCTGCCGGTCAGTCGATGAACACTGAAGCTTTCTTT
len: 16
v_gene: TRBV6-5
abundance: -
j_gene: TRBJ1-1
d_gene: -

CDR3aa: CASSLTRSNSGNTIYF
CDR3nt: TGTGCCAGCAGCTTAACACGGTCAAACTCTGGAAACACCATATATTTT
len: 16
v_gene: TRBV7-3
abundance: few
j_gene: TRBJ1-3
d_gene: -

CDR3aa: CSAGNSGNTIYF
CDR3nt: TGCAGTGCTGGGAACTCTGGAAACACCATATATTTT
len: 12
v_gene: TRBV20-1
abundance: -
j_gene: TRBJ1-3
d_gene: -

CDR3aa: CASSQGVRETQYF
CDR3nt: TGTGCCAGCAGCCAAGGGGTCCGGGAGACCCAGTACTTC
len: 13
v_gene: TRBV7-3
abundance: many
j_gene: TRBJ2-5
d_gene: -

CDR3aa: CASSVVGLTVQFF
CDR3nt: TGTGCCAGCAGCGTAGTTGGACTAACGGTGCAGTTCTTC
len: 13
v_gene: TRBV9
abundance: -
j_gene: TRBJ2-1
d_gene: -

CDR3aa: CASSLVGGDEQYF
CDR3nt: TGTGCCAGCAGCTTAGTAGGGGGCGACGAGCAGTACTTC
len: 13
v_gene: TRBV11-2
abundance: -
j_gene: TRBJ2-7
d_gene: TRBD1

CDR3aa: CATSDRTRPTYEQYF
CDR3nt: TGTGCCACCAGTGATCGAACCCGACCTACCTACGAGCAGTACTTC
len: 15
v_gene: TRBV24-1
abundance: few
j_gene: TRBJ2-7
d_gene: -

CDR3aa: CASSFQGAEAFF
CDR3nt: TGTGCCAGCAGCTTTCAGGGGGCGGAGGCTTTCTTT
len: 12
v_gene: TRBV7-9
abundance: many
j_gene: TRBJ1-1
d_gene: TRBD1

CDR3aa: CASSLEQGAGQETQYF
CDR3nt: TGTGCCAGCAGCTTAGAACAGGGCGCCGGCCAAGAGACCCAGTACTTC
len: 16
v_gene: TRBV11-2
abundance: -
j_gene: TRBJ2-5
d_gene: -

CDR3aa: CASSLTLAGSQTQYF
CDR3nt: TGTGCCAGCAGCTTAACACTAGCGGGGAGTCAGACCCAGTACTTC
len: 15
v_gene: TRBV7-2
abundance: -
j_gene: TRBJ2-5
d_gene: TRBD2

CDR3aa: CASSQVRRGLNSPLHF
CDR3nt: TGTGCCAGCAGCCAAGTCCGGAGGGGGCTCAATTCACCCCTCCACTTT
len: 16
v_gene: TRBV3-1
abundance: -
j_gene: TRBJ1-6
d_gene: TRBD1

CDR3aa: CASSSTGGSLFTDTQYF
CDR3nt: TGTGCCAGCAGTTCCACGGGGGGGTCCCTTTTCACAGATACGCAGTATTTT
len: 17
v_gene: TRBV27
abundance: -
j_gene: TRBJ2-3
d_gene: TRBD2

CDR3aa: CASSPAWGSGGLEQYF
CDR3nt: TGTGCCAGCAGCCCTGCCTGGGGTAGCGGGGGTCTCGAGCAGTACTTC
len: 16
v_gene: TRBV7-2
abundance: -
j_gene: TRBJ2-7
d_gene: TRBD2

CDR3aa: CSALRANPSWREGSYNEQFF
CDR3nt: TGCAGTGCTTTGAGGGCAAATCCCAGTTGGCGGGAGGGCTCGTACAATGAGCAGTTCTTC
len: 20
v_gene: TRBV20-1
abundance: few
j_gene: TRBJ2-1
d_gene: TRBD2

CDR3aa: CASMGTSNNEQFF
CDR3nt: TGCGCCAGCATGGGGACATCTAACAATGAGCAGTTCTTC
len: 13
v_gene: TRBV23-1
abundance: few
j_gene: TRBJ2-1
d_gene: -

CDR3aa: CASSESNRELYEQYF
CDR3nt: TGTGCCAGCAGTGAATCGAACAGGGAACTCTACGAGCAGTACTTC
len: 15
v_gene: TRBV2
abundance: once
j_gene: TRBJ2-7
d_gene: -

CDR3aa: CASSLGESNTGELFF
CDR3nt: TGCGCCAGCAGCTTGGGGGAATCGAACACCGGGGAGCTGTTTTTT
len: 15
v_gene: TRBV5-1
abundance: -
j_gene: TRBJ2-2
d_gene: -

CDR3aa: CSVGSPTSTGELFF
CDR3nt: TGCAGCGTAGGGTCCCCCACGAGCACCGGGGAGCTGTTTTTT
len: 14
v_gene: TRBV29-1
abundance: few
j_gene: TRBJ2-2
d_gene: -

CDR3aa: CASSPRDRGWTEAFF
CDR3nt: TGTGCCAGCAGCCCGAGGGACAGGGGATGGACTGAAGCTTTCTTT
len: 15
v_gene: TRBV14
abundance: once
j_gene: TRBJ1-1
d_gene: TRBD1

CDR3aa: CASSPPLSTTEAFF
CDR3nt: TGTGCCAGCAGCCCTCCCCTTAGTACCACTGAAGCTTTCTTT
len: 14
v_gene: TRBV9
abundance: -
j_gene: TRBJ1-1
d_gene: -

CDR3aa: CASSVGQAGPSYEQYF
CDR3nt: TGCGCCAGCAGCGTGGGACAGGCTGGTCCCTCCTACGAGCAGTACTTC
len: 16
v_gene: TRBV5-1
abundance: -
j_gene: TRBJ2-7
d_gene: TRBD1

CDR3aa: CASSVRPSVVYNEQFF
CDR3nt: TGTGCCAGCAGCGTACGACCTAGCGTCGTCTACAATGAGCAGTTCTTC
len: 16
v_gene: TRBV7-9
abundance: few
j_gene: TRBJ2-1
d_gene: -

CDR3aa: CASSPPGRFYEQYF
CDR3nt: TGTGCCAGCTCACCACCTGGGCGGTTCTACGAGCAGTACTTC
len: 14
v_gene: TRBV18
abundance: few
j_gene: TRBJ2-7
d_gene: -